These 6 T cell receptor beta chains came from one sample sequenced in a study of Graves' ophthalmopathy and Graves' hyperthyroidism. The authors amplified TCR beta CDR3 regions, and they did so from RNA transcripts for repertoire sequencing. The authors performed first-round RT-PCR with HTBI primers and then a second-round multiplex PCR. Each CDR3 protein is one row after TCRdb ran MiXCR on the multiplex PCR reads. The sample includes about 1.1 million distinct CDR3 sequences, 35% to 40% of them seen just once. Material for sequencing was peripheral blood or thyroid tissue (not recorded which). The source is an adult man with Graves' hyperthyroidism.

Many counts were recorded for this clonotype. The J gene is TRBJ1-2, the V gene TRBV7-9; TRBD1 aligns across 8 bases. V gave up 4 bases and J gave up 4 bases; unmatched junction bases: 8. This CDR3 has 15 amino acids. Per germline, CDR1 SEHNR and CDR2 FQNEAQ (reference sequence). CDR3 region: CASSSTTGTGYGYTF. Here the CDR3 DNA reads TGTGCCAGCAGCTCCACCACCGGGACAGGCTATGGCTACACCTTC.

As to this clonotype: A much larger clone sits a single nucleotide away, making a read error possible. This chain links TRBV2 with TRBJ1-5; unclear D gene. The CDR3 covers 15 residues. The V gene lost 5 bases and the J gene lost 6 bases, with 17 bases spanning the gap. The germline V gene has CDR1 SNHLY and CDR2 FYNNEI. The CDR3 protein is CASSPLGGSAQPQHF. The CDR3 coding sequence is TGTGCCAGCAGTCCCCTGGGCGGATCCGCTCAGCCCCAGCATTTT.

This clonotype was seen a few times. The rearrangement uses TRBV2 and TRBJ2-7; D call uncertain. The length of the CDR3 is 16 residues. Germline CDR1 is SNHLY and CDR2 is FYNNEI. Trimming removed 6 bases at V and 3 bases at J, with 21 bases between. CDR3 DNA sequence: TGTGCCAGCAGCCAACGCCCTTCCGGGTACGGCTACGAGCAGTACTTC. It yields the protein CASSQRPSGYGYEQYF.

This chain uses TRBV7-8 with TRBJ2-2; the match to TRBD1 covers 10 bases. With V trimmed by 5 bases and J by 7 bases, 4 bases remained unmatched. CDR3 size: 14 residues. CDR1 is SGHVS, CDR2 FQNEAQ, per germline. The CDR3: CASSRWTGGGELFF. The CDR3 nucleotides read TGTGCCAGCAGCCGCTGGACAGGGGGCGGGGAGCTGTTTTTT.

A note on this clonotype: One end of the junction is discordant with germline, which a read error may explain. The chain is built from TRBV10-3 and TRBJ2-7; TRBD2 aligns across 9 bases. The germline V gene encodes CDR1 ENHRY and CDR2 SYGVKD. This CDR3 comprises 15 residues. Here the CDR3 reads CASSERASGTYEQYF. CDR3 sequence (DNA): TGTGCCAGCAGTGAAAGGGCTAGCGGGACCTACGAGCAGTACTTC.

This clonotype was detected ten times or more. Here the CDR3 reads CASSRDRDSGNTIYF. CDR3 bases: TGTGCCAGCAGCCGTGACAGGGACTCTGGAAACACCATATATTTT. The chain uses TRBV7-6 and TRBJ1-3; TRBD1 matches at 7 bases. Trimming removed 5 bases from V and 0 bases from J; junction bases left unmatched: 4. Germline V gene lookup returns CDR1 SGHVS and CDR2 FNYEAQ. The CDR3 has 15 residues.